The T cell receptor beta chain under discussion was sequenced for a study of vaccination and CD4 T cells after COVID-19. In the study overall: SARS-CoV-2, HCoV-NL63, HCoV-OC43 and HCoV-229E supplied the overlapping spike peptides used to stimulate cells. Points from the study as a whole: Median SARS-CoV-2-reactive clonotype numbers went up from roughly 21 to 40, but not significantly.

Cultured CD4+ T cells had their DNA profiled by the Oncomine TCR Beta short-read assay. In TCRdb, the PCR reads were re-called with MiXCR into one record per CDR3 protein. Of about 20,000 distinct CDR3 sequences listed, roughly 51% are singletons. The CDR3 sequence is 13 residues long. Looked up from germline, CDR1 is MNHNS and CDR2 is SASEGT. Trimming took 6 bases from V and 10 from J, leaving 16 bases between them. This clonotype has just a few counts. Its specificity is not known. Treatment denoted: roughly 10-day PBMC culture with coronavirus spike peptide pools or control peptides (ViraFEST assay). ViraFEST used peptide pools to expand antigen-specific T cells before TCR sequencing.

Sequencing was done on a sample of CD4+ T cells from blood, cultured in vitro. This rearrangement joins TRBV6-1 to TRBJ2-1; D tentatively reads TRBD1 or TRBD2 (5 bases each). The origin of this receptor is a human donor who had recovered from COVID-19. For the CDR3, the DNA is TGTGCCAGCAGATGGGAGAGGGGTAGGGAGCAGTTCTTC. Translating it yields CASRWERGREQFF.